What follows are 15 T cell receptor beta chains derived from one specimen sequenced in a study of sequential checkpoint blockade in melanoma. Treatment indicated: randomized to nivolumab then ipilimumab (arm A) or the reverse (arm B). Assay used: immunoSEQ multiplex PCR; TCRdb lists only in-frame clones, some missing. The sample consists of roughly 30,000 clones, around 80% of them appearing once. This specimen consisted of CD8+ T cells sorted from blood (inferred from file names), obtained from a patient given nivolumab and ipilimumab in sequence. These TCRs come from a human donor with melanoma.

The rearrangement links TRBV28 to TRBJ2-1; 7 bases align to TRBD1. The ends lost 2 bases at V and 0 bases at J; junction bases unmatched: 1. The CDR3 has 15 residues. CDR1 and CDR2 from the germline V gene are MDHEN and SYDVKM. CDR3 region: CASSLRDSSYNEQFF. In DNA form, the CDR3 reads TGTGCCAGCAGTTTAAGGGACAGCTCCTACAATGAGCAGTTCTTC.

This sequence joins TRBV14 and TRBJ2-1, with 8 positions matching TRBD2. Germline-derived CDR1 and CDR2 are SGHDN and FVKESK. This CDR3 region has 16 residues. The junction had 7 bases not matched to a gene; V was cut back by 5 bases and J by 1 base. The CDR3 bases are TGTGCCAGCAGCGGACGGGGGGGGTGGTCCTACAATGAGCAGTTCTTC. This encodes CASSGRGGWSYNEQFF. The full variable domain, with the rest looked up from reference TRBV14 and TRBJ2-1, is EAGVTQFPSHSVIEKGQTVTLRCDPISGHDNLYWYRRVMGKEIKFLLHFVKESKQDESGMPNNRFLAERTGGTYSTLKVQPAELEDSGVYFCASSGRGGWSYNEQFFGPGTRLTVL.

This sequence joins TRBV19 and TRBJ1-1; 8 nucleotides align to TRBD1. The CDR3 runs 14 residues. Germline CDR1 and CDR2: LNHDA and SQIVND (reference sequence). V dropped 5 bases and J dropped 3; count of bases not matched to a gene: 5. The CDR3 DNA reads as TGTGCCAGTAGTTTCGGGACAGGTGACACTGAAGCTTTCTTT. Its protein product is CASSFGTGDTEAFF. The full variable domain, completed using reference TRBV19 and TRBJ1-1, is DGGITQSPKYLFRKEGQNVTLSCEQNLNHDAMYWYRQDPGQGLRLIYYSQIVNDFQKGDIAEGYSVSREKKESFPLTVTSAQKNPTAFYLCASSFGTGDTEAFFGQGTRLTVV.

This chain uses TRBV27 with TRBJ2-5, with 10 positions matching TRBD1. The CDR3 runs to 14 residues. Losses at the gene ends were 6 bases for V and 5 bases for J; bases not matched to a gene: 6. The germline V gene encodes CDR1 MNHEY and CDR2 SMNVEV (reference sequence). The CDR3 DNA follows: TGTGCCAGCAGCCCCCGGGACAGGGGCGAGACCCAGTACTTC. Translation gives CASSPRDRGETQYF.

J is TRBJ2-7 and V is TRBV7-9; 7 positions agree with TRBD2. The CDR3 length is 13 residues. The V gene end was trimmed by 5 bases and the J gene end by 2 bases; junction bases not matched to a gene: 3. Germline V gives CDR1 SEHNR, CDR2 FQNEAQ (reference sequence). In DNA, the CDR3 is TGTGCCAGCAGCGGGGGGGGTACCTACGAGCAGTACTTC. Translated: CASSGGGTYEQYF.

In this sample, this clone turned up a few times. The genes are TRBV5-1 and TRBJ1-1; tentative D call: TRBD1 (6 bases). Trimming shortened V by 3 bases and J by 0 bases, and 15 bases separated the two germline ends. Germline V gene data show CDR1 as SGHRS and CDR2 as YFSETQ. The CDR3 is 16 amino acids. In nucleotides, the CDR3 is TGCGCCAGCAGCTCCACGACAGGCCCTATGAACACTGAAGCTTTCTTT. This gives the protein CASSSTTGPMNTEAFF. The variable domain in full, with the rest retrieved from reference TRBV5-1 and TRBJ1-1, is KAGVTQTPRYLIKTRGQQVTLSCSPISGHRSVSWYQQTPGQGLQFLFEYFSETQRNKGNFPGRFSGRQFSNSRSEMNVSTLELGDSALYLCASSSTTGPMNTEAFFGQGTRLTVV.

The sample holds a few counts of this clone. V usage is TRBV4-3 and J usage is TRBJ2-5; 9 bases line up with TRBD2. This CDR3 comprises 15 residues. Germline CDR1 reads LGHNA; CDR2 reads YSLEER. Losses at the gene ends were 0 bases for V and 4 bases for J; bases not matched to a gene: 3. The DNA for the CDR3 is TGCGCCAGCAGCCAAGATCCAGCGGGAGGAGAGACCCAGTACTTC. Protein: CASSQDPAGGETQYF.

J is TRBJ2-7 and V is TRBV6-5, with D tentatively TRBD2 (5 bases). This CDR3 is 12 amino acids long. The germline V gene has CDR1 MNHEY and CDR2 SVGAGI. The V end lost 4 bases, the J end lost 7 bases, and 11 bases lay between the germline ends. Here the CDR3 DNA reads TGTGCCAGCAGTTCGTTAGCGTTTGAGCAGTACTTC. Translation: CASSSLAFEQYF.

The J gene is TRBJ2-5, the V gene TRBV6-5; 7 bases fit TRBD1. Near its end, the DNA agrees better with TRBJ2-7, so the J call may be wrong. This CDR3 comprises 14 residues. Germline V lookup: CDR1 MNHEY, CDR2 SVGAGI. The DNA of the CDR3 is TGTGCCAGCAGAAAACAGGGGCGCTTTTACGAGCAGTACTTC. This translates into CASRKQGRFYEQYF.

The J gene is TRBJ2-7, the V gene TRBV9; 7 nucleotides line up with TRBD2. There are 15 residues in the CDR3. J lost 2 bases, V lost 0 bases, and 5 bases had no gene match. Germline V CDR1 and CDR2: SGDLS, YYNGEE. The CDR3 here is CASSVGGGLAYEQYF. The CDR3 DNA is TGTGCCAGCAGCGTAGGGGGAGGGTTGGCCTACGAGCAGTACTTC.

V is TRBV28 and J is TRBJ2-7; D perhaps matches TRBD1 (5 bases). Germline V gene data show CDR1 as MDHEN and CDR2 as SYDVKM. Trimming shortened V by 7 bases and J by 5 bases, and 9 bases separated the two germline ends. The CDR3 covers 11 residues. The DNA for the CDR3 is TGTGCCAGCACCCCAGGGAACGAGCAGTACTTC. It is translated as CASTPGNEQYF. The variable domain in full, completed from reference TRBV28 and TRBJ2-7, reads DVKVTQSSRYLVKRTGEKVFLECVQDMDHENMFWYRQDPGLGLRLIYFSYDVKMKEKGDIPEGYSVSREKKERFSLILESASTNQTSMYLCASTPGNEQYFGPGTRLTVT.

This chain links TRBV7-2 with TRBJ2-1; D might be TRBD2 (5 bases). V lost 3 bases and J lost 5, with 11 bases in between. The germline V gene encodes CDR1 SGHTA and CDR2 FQGNSA. CDR3 length: 14 residues. The CDR3 protein is CASSFLTTNNEQFF. CDR3 DNA: TGTGCCAGCAGCTTCTTGACTACAAACAATGAGCAGTTCTTC.

The chain carries TRBV7-2 and TRBJ2-5, with D perhaps TRBD2 (6 bases). V lost 5 bases and J 0 bases, leaving 10 bases between the germline ends. Germline CDR1 SGHTA, CDR2 FQGNSA. This CDR3 has 14 amino acids. The DNA for the CDR3 is TGTGCCAGCAGCAGCCGGGACTACCAAGAGACCCAGTACTTC. This translates into CASSSRDYQETQYF.

The J gene is TRBJ2-7, the V gene TRBV4-3; TRBD1 might be the D (5 bases). The V gene's germline CDR1 is LGHNA and CDR2 YSLEER. This CDR3 region has 15 residues. Trimming shortened V by 1 base and J by 1 base, and 11 bases separated the two germline ends. CDR3 coding DNA: TGCGCCAGCAGCCAAGCCGACAGTGCATCCTACGAGCAGTACTTC. It codes for CASSQADSASYEQYF.

V gene TRBV9 combines with J gene TRBJ1-5; D is possibly TRBD1 (5 bases). Trimming shortened V by 1 base and J by 6 bases, and 8 bases separated the two germline ends. From germline, CDR1 is SGDLS and CDR2 YYNGEE. The CDR3 totals 13 residues. In DNA form, the CDR3 reads TGTGCCAGCAGCGTAAGGGGAGGTCAGCCCCAGCATTTT. It yields the protein CASSVRGGQPQHF.